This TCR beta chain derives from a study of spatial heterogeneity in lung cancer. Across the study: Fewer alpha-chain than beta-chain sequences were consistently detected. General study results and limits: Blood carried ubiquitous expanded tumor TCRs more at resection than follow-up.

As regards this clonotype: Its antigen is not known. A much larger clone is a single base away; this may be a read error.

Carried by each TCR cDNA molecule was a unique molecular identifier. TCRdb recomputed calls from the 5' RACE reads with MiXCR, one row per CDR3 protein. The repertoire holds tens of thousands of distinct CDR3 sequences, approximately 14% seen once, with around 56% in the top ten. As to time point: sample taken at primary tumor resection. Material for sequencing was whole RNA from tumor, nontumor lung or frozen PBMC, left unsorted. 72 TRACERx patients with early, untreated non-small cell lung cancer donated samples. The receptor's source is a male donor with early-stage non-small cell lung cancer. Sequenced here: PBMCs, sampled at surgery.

CDR3 sequence: CASSGQGNNKQFF. The CDR3 nucleotides read TGTGCCAGCAGTGGTCAGGGGAACAATAAGCAGTTCTTC. V is TRBV6-1 and J is TRBJ2-1, with a weak D call TRBD1 (6 bases). The CDR3 extends over 13 amino acids. Looked up from germline, CDR1 is MNHNS and CDR2 is SASEGT.